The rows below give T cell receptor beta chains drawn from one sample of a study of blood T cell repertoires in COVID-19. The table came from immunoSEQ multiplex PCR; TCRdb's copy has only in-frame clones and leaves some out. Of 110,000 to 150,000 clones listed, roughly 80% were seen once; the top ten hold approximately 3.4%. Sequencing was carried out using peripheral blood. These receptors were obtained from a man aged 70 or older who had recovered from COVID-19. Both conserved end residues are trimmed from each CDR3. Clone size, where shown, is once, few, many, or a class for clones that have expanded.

CDR3aa: ASSVGSGGTQY; j_gene: TRBJ2-5; abundance: .; v_gene: TRBV9
CDR3aa: ASSNRDPWGGQY; j_gene: TRBJ2-5; abundance: .; v_gene: TRBV3-1/TRBV3-2
CDR3aa: ASSTTGGEETQY; j_gene: TRBJ2-5; abundance: .; v_gene: TRBV19
CDR3aa: ASSRTGELF; j_gene: TRBJ2-2; abundance: .; v_gene: TRBV12-3/TRBV12-4
CDR3aa: ASRPSGTPNTGELF; j_gene: TRBJ2-2; abundance: .; v_gene: TRBV12-2
CDR3aa: ASSQGLVNEQF; j_gene: TRBJ2-1; abundance: .; v_gene: TRBV4-1
CDR3aa: ASTALRRNFFF; j_gene: TRBJ2-1; abundance: .; v_gene: TRBV11-2
CDR3aa: ASSGTSGGKETQY; j_gene: TRBJ2-5; abundance: .; v_gene: TRBV6-2/TRBV6-3
CDR3aa: ASRLQGTRGDNEQF; j_gene: TRBJ2-1; abundance: .; v_gene: TRBV27
CDR3aa: ASSSSGQETQY; j_gene: TRBJ2-5; abundance: few; v_gene: TRBV2
CDR3aa: ASSISSPDSPLH; j_gene: TRBJ1-6; abundance: .; v_gene: TRBV19
CDR3aa: ASSHRTSGYEQY; j_gene: TRBJ2-7; abundance: .; v_gene: TRBV4-1
CDR3aa: ASSPKGTRGDEQF; j_gene: TRBJ2-1; abundance: .; v_gene: TRBV2
CDR3aa: ASSLRGNSPLH; j_gene: TRBJ1-6; abundance: .; v_gene: TRBV7-8
CDR3aa: ASRPVGGDTDTQY; j_gene: TRBJ2-3; abundance: .; v_gene: TRBV5-6
CDR3aa: ATGGTEIYEQY; j_gene: TRBJ2-7; abundance: .; v_gene: TRBV10-3
CDR3aa: ASTTENTGELF; j_gene: TRBJ2-2; abundance: .; v_gene: TRBV2
CDR3aa: ASSPETNSYEQY; j_gene: TRBJ2-7; abundance: once; v_gene: TRBV18
CDR3aa: ASTLLVPGQF; j_gene: TRBJ2-1; abundance: .; v_gene: TRBV21-1
CDR3aa: ASSPQADRFSYEQY; j_gene: TRBJ2-7; abundance: .; v_gene: TRBV7-6
CDR3aa: ASSGTGFPYNEQF; j_gene: TRBJ2-1; abundance: .; v_gene: TRBV9
CDR3aa: ASSTGHEQF; j_gene: TRBJ2-1; abundance: .; v_gene: TRBV4-1
CDR3aa: ASSLAPGLAWPQFWQY; j_gene: TRBJ2-3; abundance: .; v_gene: TRBV11-2
CDR3aa: ARSPTGEDSYEQY; j_gene: TRBJ2-7; abundance: .; v_gene: TRBV5-3
CDR3aa: ARSLIRWSCGEQF; j_gene: TRBJ2-1; abundance: .; v_gene: TRBV5-3
CDR3aa: ASSSESGQFSEAF; j_gene: TRBJ1-1; abundance: few; v_gene: TRBV7-2
CDR3aa: ASVLAGNNEQF; j_gene: TRBJ2-1; abundance: .; v_gene: TRBV28
CDR3aa: ASSSLAGQGDNEQF; j_gene: TRBJ2-1; abundance: few; v_gene: TRBV5-1
CDR3aa: ASSSRSRGGLGAFHEQY; j_gene: TRBJ2-7; abundance: once; v_gene: TRBV7-9
CDR3aa: ASSLRRLAGPTSYNEQF; j_gene: TRBJ2-1; abundance: once; v_gene: TRBV27
CDR3aa: ASSLSSHNQPQH; j_gene: TRBJ1-5; abundance: .; v_gene: TRBV7-2